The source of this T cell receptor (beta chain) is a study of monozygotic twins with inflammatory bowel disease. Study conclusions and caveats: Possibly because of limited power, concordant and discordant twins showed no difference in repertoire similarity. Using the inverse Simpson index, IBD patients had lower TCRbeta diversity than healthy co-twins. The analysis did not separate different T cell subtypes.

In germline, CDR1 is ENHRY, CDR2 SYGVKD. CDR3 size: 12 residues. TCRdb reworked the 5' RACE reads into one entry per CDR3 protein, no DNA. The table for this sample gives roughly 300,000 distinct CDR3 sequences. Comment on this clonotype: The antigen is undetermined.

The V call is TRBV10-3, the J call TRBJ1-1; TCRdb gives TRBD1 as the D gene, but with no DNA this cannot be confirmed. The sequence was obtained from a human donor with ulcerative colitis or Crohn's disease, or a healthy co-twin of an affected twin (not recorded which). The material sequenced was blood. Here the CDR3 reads CAINQGNTEAFF.